The 29 T cell receptor beta chains reported below all come from one sample, sequenced in a study of shared clonotypes between healthy human individuals. Sequencing used immunoSEQ multiplex PCR; TCRdb keeps in-frame clones, though not all of them. The data show about 1 million clones, about 75% seen once. Sequenced input: memory CD4+ T cells sorted from blood. Subset defined: CD45RA-negative fraction. Every receptor here comes from a man aged 18 to 30 in good health.

This clone was seen repeatedly, ten times or more. The V call is TRBV5-6, the J call TRBJ2-7; 7 bases are shared with TRBD1. CDR3 length: 17 amino acids. Germline CDR1 reads SGHDT; CDR2 reads YYEEEE. The V segment lost 4 bases and the J segment 4 bases; nucleotides outside the gene matches: 17. The CDR3 reads CASSPTGTKGAVYEQYF. The CDR3 bases are TGTGCCAGCAGCCCTACCGGTACGAAGGGGGCAGTTTACGAGCAGTACTTC.

This chain joins TRBV6-5 and TRBJ2-3; D is unresolved. Between the trimmed V and J ends, which lost 3 bases and 2 bases, there was a span of 9 bases. From germline, CDR1 is MNHEY and CDR2 SVGAGI. This CDR3 has 14 amino acids. CDR3 in DNA: TGTGCCAGCAGTTATGCAAGGCTCACAGATACGCAGTATTTT. It encodes CASSYARLTDTQYF.

The genes are TRBV4-2 and TRBJ2-5, with no clear D. Per germline, CDR1 LGHNA and CDR2 YNFKEQ. Trimming took off 6 bases at V and 1 base at J, with 12 bases between the two ends. The CDR3 runs 14 residues. CDR3 bases: TGTGCCAGCAGTCGCACCCAGGTCCAAGAGACCCAGTACTTC. It translates to CASSRTQVQETQYF.

This clone was detected only a few times. This rearrangement joins TRBV6-6 to TRBJ2-7; no clear D. This CDR3 has 13 residues. Trimming took 6 bases from V and 6 from J, leaving 15 bases between them. CDR1 and CDR2 from the germline V gene are MNHNY and SVGAGI (reference sequence). Written as DNA, the CDR3 is TGTGCCAGCAGCCCCACCGGGCCCTCCGAGCAGTACTTC. This translates into CASSPTGPSEQYF.

Details on this clone: The sample contains more than one DNA sequence encoding this CDR3. The chain uses TRBV27 and TRBJ2-2, with D unresolved. Germline values: CDR1 MNHEY, CDR2 SMNVEV (reference sequence). The CDR3 runs to 12 residues. V gave up 4 bases and J gave up 5 bases, with 5 bases separating them. CDR3 residues: CASSSITGELFF. As DNA, the CDR3 is TGTGCCAGCAGTTCTATTACCGGGGAGCTGTTTTTT.

The chain recombines TRBV2 with TRBJ1-4; 7 nucleotides match TRBD1. Germline values: CDR1 SNHLY, CDR2 FYNNEI. With V trimmed by 8 bases and J by 8 bases, 5 bases remained unmatched. This CDR3 comprises 12 residues. In nucleotides, the CDR3 is TGTGCCAGCGACAGGGTAGGGGAAAAACTGTTTTTT. Its translation is CASDRVGEKLFF.

In this sample, this clone turned up once. This chain connects TRBV5-5 to TRBJ2-5; 7 nucleotides align to TRBD1. There are 13 residues in the CDR3. The V gene end was trimmed by 2 bases and the J gene end by 4 bases; junction bases not matched to a gene: 2. Germline V gene lookup returns CDR1 SGHKS and CDR2 YYEKEE (reference sequence). The CDR3 loop reads CASSFSGGETQYF. The CDR3 region has the DNA TGTGCCAGCAGCTTTTCAGGGGGAGAGACCCAGTACTTC.

Details on this clone: The same CDR3 also results from other DNA sequences found in this sample. The gene calls are TRBV27 and TRBJ2-7; D possibly corresponds to TRBD2 (6 bases). V lost 5 bases to trimming and J lost 2 bases, with 10 bases between them. CDR3 length: 13 amino acids. CDR1 and CDR2 (germline): MNHEY, SMNVEV (reference sequence). CDR3 DNA: TGTGCCAGCAGTCCGGGACTTGCCTACGAGCAGTACTTC. Encoded protein: CASSPGLAYEQYF.

The CDR3 loop reads CASSGRRGGYTF. In nucleotides, the CDR3 is TGTGCCAGCAGCGGGAGGCGGGGGGGCTACACCTTC. This chain links TRBV7-2 with TRBJ1-2, with D perhaps TRBD1 (5 bases). The CDR3 spans 12 residues. Germline V gives CDR1 SGHTA, CDR2 FQGNSA. Between the trimmed V and J ends, which lost 5 bases and 8 bases, there was a span of 12 bases.

This clone was counted many times. This sequence joins TRBV10-3 and TRBJ1-1; D is undetermined. This CDR3 spans 14 amino acids. Looked up from germline, CDR1 is ENHRY and CDR2 is SYGVKD. Trimming removed 0 bases at V and 7 bases at J, with 12 bases between. CDR3 amino acids: CAISESNRRDEAFF. As DNA, the CDR3 is TGTGCCATCAGTGAGTCGAACCGGAGGGATGAAGCTTTCTTT.

This clone was observed at least ten times. For the CDR3, the DNA is TGTGCCGGACAGGGGGGCGCAACTAATGAAAAACTGTTTTTT. Its translation is CAGQGGATNEKLFF. V gene TRBV30 combines with J gene TRBJ1-4; 10 bases align to TRBD1. The CDR3 consists of 14 residues. The ends lost 8 bases at V and 0 bases at J; junction bases unmatched: 3. Germline-derived CDR1 and CDR2 are GTSNPN and SVGIG (reference sequence).

The sample holds a few counts of this clone. The J gene is TRBJ1-1, the V gene TRBV29-1, with a tentative D call TRBD1 (6 bases). The CDR3 is made up of 12 amino acids. V was cut by 7 bases and J by 1 base, with 10 bases left in between. Germline V CDR1 and CDR2: SQVTM, ANQGSEA. CDR3 DNA sequence: TGCAGCGGGGGACACAGGAACACTGAAGCTTTCTTT. Translated, it gives CSGGHRNTEAFF.

The chain has TRBV11-2 and TRBJ2-7; D is uncertain. Germline loops: CDR1 SGHAT, CDR2 FQNNGV. Trimming took off 1 base at V and 5 bases at J, with 3 bases between the two ends. The CDR3 extends over 11 amino acids. The CDR3 coding sequence is TGTGCCAGCAGCTTAGGGGACGAGCAGTACTTC. This codes for CASSLGDEQYF.

The chain links TRBV6-4 to TRBJ2-1; D unresolved. Germline CDR1 MRHNA, CDR2 SNTAGT. This CDR3 contains 13 residues. Trimming pared 5 bases from V and 2 bases from J, leaving 7 bases between. Here the CDR3 reads CASSTTPYNEQFF. The CDR3, as DNA: TGTGCCAGCAGTACGACACCCTACAATGAGCAGTTCTTC.

This chain's CDR3 is CASSAGTANDNYGYTF. In DNA, the CDR3 is TGCGCCAGCAGCGCCGGGACAGCCAACGATAACTATGGCTACACCTTC. The chain combines TRBV10-1 with TRBJ1-2; 7 bases line up with TRBD1. The germline V gene has CDR1 WNHNN and CDR2 SYGVQD (reference sequence). V dropped 6 bases and J dropped 1; count of bases not matched to a gene: 11. The CDR3 sequence is 16 residues long.

The chain carries TRBV5-1 and TRBJ2-7, with no clear D. Trimming cost V 0 bases and J 2 bases, with 15 bases left between them. This CDR3 region has 16 residues. In germline, CDR1 is SGHRS, CDR2 YFSETQ. This CDR3 is CASSLAIGFFTYEQYF. For the CDR3, the DNA is TGCGCCAGCAGCTTGGCGATCGGGTTCTTCACCTACGAGCAGTACTTC.

This clone came up a few times. V gene TRBV9 combines with J gene TRBJ2-2, with a weak D call TRBD2 (6 bases). This CDR3 region has 14 residues. Trimming removed 3 bases at V and 4 bases at J, with 10 bases between. From germline, CDR1 is SGDLS and CDR2 YYNGEE. The CDR3 region is CASSGGERTGELFF. CDR3 DNA: TGTGCCAGCAGCGGGGGGGAACGCACCGGGGAGCTGTTTTTT. The full variable domain, rest sourced from reference TRBV9 and TRBJ2-2, is DSGVTQTPKHLITATGQRVTLRCSPRSGDLSVYWYQQSLDQGLQFLIQYYNGEERAKGNILERFSAQQFPDLHSELNLSSLELGDSALYFCASSGGERTGELFFGEGSRLTVL.

This rearrangement joins TRBV10-3 to TRBJ2-7; TRBD2 aligns across 7 bases. The V and J ends lost 0 bases and 2 bases, in that order; junction bases with no gene match: 1. Germline loops: CDR1 ENHRY, CDR2 SYGVKD. The CDR3 covers 14 residues. The CDR3 loop reads CAISESRGTYEQYF. The CDR3 bases are TGTGCCATCAGTGAGTCGCGGGGGACCTACGAGCAGTACTTC.

This clone occurred a few times. The same CDR3 can be traced to other DNA sequences in this sample. The rearrangement links TRBV5-4 to TRBJ2-5; D not certain. Deletions cut 0 bases from V and 3 bases from J, with 0 bases between. The germline V gene has CDR1 SGHNT and CDR2 YYREEE (reference sequence). This CDR3 is 11 amino acids long. CDR3 nucleotides: TGTGCCAGCAGCTTGGAAGAGACCCAGTACTTC. This sequence encodes CASSLEETQYF.

V usage is TRBV2 and J usage is TRBJ2-5; D is uncertain. Deletions cut 6 bases from V and 1 base from J, with 9 bases between. Germline V gene data show CDR1 as SNHLY and CDR2 as FYNNEI. This CDR3 has 13 amino acids. The CDR3 nucleotides read TGTGCCAGCAGGAGGCAGCCCCAAGAGACCCAGTACTTC. Protein product: CASRRQPQETQYF.

The chain couples TRBV5-1 to TRBJ2-1, with D perhaps matching TRBD2 (5 bases). The germline V gene has CDR1 SGHRS and CDR2 YFSETQ. V was clipped by 0 bases and J by 0 bases, with 10 bases between them. The CDR3 contains 16 residues. This CDR3 is CASSLGGVGSYNEQFF. The CDR3 bases are TGCGCCAGCAGCTTGGGGGGAGTAGGCTCCTACAATGAGCAGTTCTTC.

This chain links TRBV7-9 with TRBJ2-7; the match to TRBD2 covers 11 bases. Germline V lookup: CDR1 SEHNR, CDR2 FQNEAQ (reference sequence). J was trimmed by 8 bases and V by 4 bases; bases with no gene match: 10. The CDR3 consists of 15 residues. As DNA, the CDR3 is TGTGCCAGCAGCTCCACTAGCGGGAGTGGTAGAAAGCAGTACTTC. Residues: CASSSTSGSGRKQYF.

This chain uses TRBV4-1 with TRBJ1-3; no clear D gene. From germline, CDR1 is MGHRA and CDR2 YSYEKL. The CDR3 totals 16 residues. Trimming cost V 4 bases and J 0 bases, with 13 bases left between them. The DNA of the CDR3 is TGCGCCAGCAGCCTTCAATCGGTCTACTCTGGAAACACCATATATTTT. Translated: CASSLQSVYSGNTIYF.

The V call is TRBV28, the J call TRBJ1-3, with D possibly being TRBD1 (6 bases). The CDR3 has 16 residues. Germline CDR1 MDHEN, CDR2 SYDVKM. V lost 6 bases and J lost 0, with 15 bases in between. CDR3 DNA: TGTGCCAGCAGACCACGGACAGTGAGCTCTGGAAACACCATATATTTT. It translates to CASRPRTVSSGNTIYF.

The V and J genes are TRBV6-5 and TRBJ2-1; tentatively, D is TRBD1 (6 bases). The germline V gene has CDR1 MNHEY and CDR2 SVGAGI. There are 16 residues in the CDR3. V was trimmed by 0 bases and J by 8 bases, leaving 17 bases between them. The CDR3 loop is CASSYSDPIRGYEQFF. The CDR3 DNA sequence: TGTGCCAGCAGTTACTCCGACCCAATTAGGGGGTATGAGCAGTTCTTC.

The rearrangement uses TRBV10-2 and TRBJ2-7, with D possibly matching TRBD1 (6 bases). The CDR3 loop spans 16 amino acids. The V end lost 0 bases, the J end lost 0 bases, and 12 bases lay between the germline ends. CDR1 is WSHSY, CDR2 SAAADI, per germline. The CDR3 here is CASSESRQASSYEQYF. The DNA of the CDR3 is TGCGCCAGCAGTGAGTCTAGACAGGCCTCCTCCTACGAGCAGTACTTC.

CDR3 sequence: CASSPRTSGKTGELFF. As DNA, the CDR3 is TGTGCCAGCAGCCCCAGGACTAGCGGGAAGACCGGGGAGCTGTTTTTT. The chain has TRBV7-9 and TRBJ2-2; 12 bases are shared with TRBD2. V dropped 5 bases and J dropped 5; count of bases not matched to a gene: 6. Germline CDR1 SEHNR, CDR2 FQNEAQ (reference sequence). This CDR3 contains 16 residues.

The chain has TRBV11-3 and TRBJ1-5; possible D gene TRBD1, 5 bases. Germline assignment: CDR1 SGHNT and CDR2 YENEEA. Between the trimmed V and J ends, which lost 5 bases and 5 bases, there was a span of 13 bases. The CDR3 runs to 14 residues. CDR3: CASSAGARDQPQHF. The CDR3 nucleotides are TGTGCCAGCAGCGCCGGGGCGCGGGATCAGCCCCAGCATTTT.

This chain connects TRBV5-1 to TRBJ1-2; D unclear. The length of the CDR3 is 13 residues. The V and J ends lost 4 bases and 1 base respectively, with 8 bases between them. In germline, CDR1 is SGHRS, CDR2 YFSETQ. CDR3 in DNA: TGCGCCAGCAGCGCCAGAGTTAACTATGGCTACACCTTC. It is translated as CASSARVNYGYTF.